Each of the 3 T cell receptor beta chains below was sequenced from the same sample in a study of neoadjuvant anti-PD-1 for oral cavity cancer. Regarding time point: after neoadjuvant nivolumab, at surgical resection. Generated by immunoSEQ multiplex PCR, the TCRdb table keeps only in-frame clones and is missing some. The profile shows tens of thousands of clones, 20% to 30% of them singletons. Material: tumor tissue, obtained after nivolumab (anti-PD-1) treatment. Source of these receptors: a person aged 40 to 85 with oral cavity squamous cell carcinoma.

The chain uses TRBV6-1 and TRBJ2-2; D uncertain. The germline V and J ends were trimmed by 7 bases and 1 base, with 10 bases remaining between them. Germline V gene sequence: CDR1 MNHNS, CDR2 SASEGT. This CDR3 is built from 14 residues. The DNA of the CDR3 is TGTGCCAGCACTCGAAGCAGGAACACCGGGGAGCTGTTTTTT. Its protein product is CASTRSRNTGELFF.

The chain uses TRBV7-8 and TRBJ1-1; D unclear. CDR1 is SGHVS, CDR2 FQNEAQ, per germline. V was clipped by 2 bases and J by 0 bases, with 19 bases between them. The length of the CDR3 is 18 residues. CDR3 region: CASSLYFSGRLLNTEAFF. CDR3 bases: TGTGCCAGCAGCTTATATTTTTCAGGTCGATTATTGAACACTGAAGCTTTCTTT.

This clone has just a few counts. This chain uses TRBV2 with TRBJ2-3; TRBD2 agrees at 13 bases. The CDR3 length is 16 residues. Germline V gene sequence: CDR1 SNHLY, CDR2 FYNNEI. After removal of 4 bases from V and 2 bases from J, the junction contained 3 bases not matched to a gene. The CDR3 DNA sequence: TGTGCCAGCAGTGCCGGGACTAGCGGGGACACAGATACGCAGTATTTT. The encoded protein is CASSAGTSGDTDTQYF.